This TCR beta chain was sequenced in a study of T cells after posttransplantation cyclophosphamide (dated by TCRdb to 2016 to 2017). Background for the entire study: Using TRB sequencing, the study followed how the T cell repertoire reconstituted after myeloablative bone marrow transplantation in which posttransplantation cyclophosphamide served as GVHD prophylaxis. Because TRA and TRB clonality correlated tightly in 10 or so samples, later TCR analyses were limited to TRB. Antigen receptor sequencing covered samples from 30 to 40 PTCy-treated patients and fewer than 20 of their related bone marrow donors. Up to 3 additional blood samples from 2 to 5.2 years after transplant were also TRB-sequenced in 3 patients, as was pretransplant blood from several patients. Public TRB sequences were compared against a database of over 3,000 sequences linked to responses to pathogens, tumor antigens, self-antigens and alloantigens. Blood from all 35 or so PTCy patients who had 1-year posttransplant specimens underwent TRB sequencing. Results and caveats for the whole study, not just this receptor: Across the approximately 48 patients, TRB clonality was highly associated with recipient CMV seropositivity and CMV reactivation, and diversity with PTCy was similar to that in the CNI/methotrexate controls. The TRB repertoires of T cells infiltrating skin or the GI tract showed only limited overlap with the TRB repertoires found in blood. At 1-2 months, donor-recipient similarity was low but rose over the first year, and the later blood repertoires were often dominated by donor CD8+ memory clones.

TRB sequencing used genomic DNA with the immunoSEQ assay at survey resolution or the hsTCRB kit. The original pipeline was this. The immunoSEQ software was used for initial read processing, and the LymphoSeq R package was used for repertoire analyses. Clonality was computed as 1 minus normalized Shannon entropy; Gini coefficient was also calculated for each TRB dataset. Phenotypes of unsorted samples were inferred by mapping TRB sequences from sorted subsets of the recipient or donor onto unsorted samples of the same recipient. Drawn from immuneACCESS, this table holds only the in-frame rearrangements with V and J called that TCRdb kept. Clones are partly lost; checked studies trace under half to an unresolved V gene and leave the rest unexplained. D and trimming come from the DNA, and the V and J calls and clone size come from that table. Present in this sample are under 75,000 clones, around 95% of which were seen just once. The biggest ten clones account for under 3% of the sample.

On the day of marrow donation, related bone marrow donors gave peripheral blood samples. Peripheral blood and bone marrow mononuclear cells were isolated by Ficoll-Hypaque density centrifugation and were cryopreserved. Comments on this clone: The antigen it binds to is not known. No base quality information exists; no much larger clone differs at one position.

For CDR1 and CDR2, the germline V gene (reference sequence) lists MNHNY and SVGAGI. V lost 3 bases and J lost 4 bases; the stretch between them is 12 bases long. The CDR3, cysteine through phenylalanine, is 14 amino acids long. The CDR3 DNA has 42 bases and is translated from base 1. The TCR comes from a woman aged 25 to 39 in good health and a related stem cell transplant donor. The chain uses TRBV6-6 and TRBJ1-1; a weak D assignment points to TRBD1 (5 bases agree). Sequencing used PBMCs. The CDR3: CASSYGGSPTEAFF. The nucleotide sequence is TGTGCCAGCAGTTATGGGGGGAGTCCCACTGAAGCTTTCTTT.